The sequence of this T cell receptor (beta chain) was determined in a study of CD8+CD57+ T cells in acquired aplastic anemia. Study-level background: DNA per sorted CD4+ or CD8+ sample ranged roughly 0.17 to 27.4 ug, averaging approximately 3.1 ug. Healthy donor sequencing depth: 9.5 million to 10.8 million CD4+, fewer than 13 million CD8+ reads.

CDR3 length: 14 amino acids. V dropped 6 bases and J dropped 4; count of bases not matched to a gene: 6. The germline V gene has CDR1 MNHNY and CDR2 SVGAGI (reference sequence). TCR beta VDJ combinations and CDR3 sequences were profiled from genomic DNA. MiXCR, run by TCRdb on the reads, gives a single entry per CDR3 protein. The sample contains about 210,000 distinct CDR3 sequences, approximately 57% of which appear only once. Study-wide findings and caveats: Patients and controls shared approximately 30 CD8+ CDR3 sequences. Controls and patients did not differ significantly in CD8+ Simpson's diversity.

This clonotype was found many times. Its antigen is unidentified. The V and J genes are TRBV6-6 and TRBJ1-1; 9 nucleotides align to TRBD1. The TCR originated in a human donor in good health. The source material was sorted CD4+, CD8+, or CD8+CD57+ T cells (not recorded which) from PBMCs. The DNA for the CDR3 is TGTGCCAGCAGCATCCGGGACAGGGTCACTGAAGCTTTCTTT. This encodes CASSIRDRVTEAFF.